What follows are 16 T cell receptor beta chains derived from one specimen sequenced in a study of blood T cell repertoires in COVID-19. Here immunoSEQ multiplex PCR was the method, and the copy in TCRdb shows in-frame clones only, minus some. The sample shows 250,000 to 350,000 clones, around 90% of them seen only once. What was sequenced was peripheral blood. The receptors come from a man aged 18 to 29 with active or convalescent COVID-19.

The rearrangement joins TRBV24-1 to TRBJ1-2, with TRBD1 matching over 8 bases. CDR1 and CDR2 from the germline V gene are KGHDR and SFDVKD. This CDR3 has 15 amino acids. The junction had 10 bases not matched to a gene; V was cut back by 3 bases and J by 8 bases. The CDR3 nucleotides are TGTGCCACCAGTGATCGGACAGGGTTGGGATCGGGCTACACCTTC. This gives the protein CATSDRTGLGSGYTF.

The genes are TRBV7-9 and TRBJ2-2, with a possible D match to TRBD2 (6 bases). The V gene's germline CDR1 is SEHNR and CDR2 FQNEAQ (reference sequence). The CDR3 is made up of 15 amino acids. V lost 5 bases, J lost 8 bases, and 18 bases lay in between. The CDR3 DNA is TGTGCCAGCAGCCCCAGCGGGCATCTAGGAGGGGAGCTGTTTTTT. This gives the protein CASSPSGHLGGELFF.

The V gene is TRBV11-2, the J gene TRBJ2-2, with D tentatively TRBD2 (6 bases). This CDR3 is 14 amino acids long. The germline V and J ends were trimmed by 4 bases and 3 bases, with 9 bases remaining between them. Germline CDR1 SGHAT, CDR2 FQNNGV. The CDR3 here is CASSWGVDTGELFF. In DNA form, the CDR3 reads TGTGCCAGCAGCTGGGGGGTGGACACCGGGGAGCTGTTTTTT.

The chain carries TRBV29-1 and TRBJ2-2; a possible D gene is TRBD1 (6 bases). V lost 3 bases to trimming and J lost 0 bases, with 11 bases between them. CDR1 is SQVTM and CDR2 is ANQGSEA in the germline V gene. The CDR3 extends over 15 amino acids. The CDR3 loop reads CSVDRQGSNTGELFF. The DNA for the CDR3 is TGCAGCGTTGATAGGCAGGGGTCGAACACCGGGGAGCTGTTTTTT.

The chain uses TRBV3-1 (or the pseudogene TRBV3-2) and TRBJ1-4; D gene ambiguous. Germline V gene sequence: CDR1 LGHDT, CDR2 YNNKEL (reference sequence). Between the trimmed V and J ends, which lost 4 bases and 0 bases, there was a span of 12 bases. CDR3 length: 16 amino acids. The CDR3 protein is CASSPWEAATNEKLFF. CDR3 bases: TGTGCCAGCAGCCCTTGGGAGGCTGCAACTAATGAAAAACTGTTTTTT.

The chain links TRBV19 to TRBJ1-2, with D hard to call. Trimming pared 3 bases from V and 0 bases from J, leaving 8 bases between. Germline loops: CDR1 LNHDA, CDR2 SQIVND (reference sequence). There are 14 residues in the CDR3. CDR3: CASSIGEANYGYTF. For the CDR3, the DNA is TGTGCCAGTAGTATCGGGGAAGCTAACTATGGCTACACCTTC.

CDR3 region: CASSSTTRKAFF. CDR3 DNA: TGTGCCAGCAGTTCCACGACACGCAAAGCTTTCTTT. The chain carries TRBV3-1 (or the pseudogene TRBV3-2) and TRBJ1-1; D not certain. Germline V gene sequence: CDR1 LGHDT, CDR2 YNNKEL (reference sequence). The CDR3 length is 12 residues. Trimming stripped 6 bases from V and 9 bases from J, with 14 bases between.

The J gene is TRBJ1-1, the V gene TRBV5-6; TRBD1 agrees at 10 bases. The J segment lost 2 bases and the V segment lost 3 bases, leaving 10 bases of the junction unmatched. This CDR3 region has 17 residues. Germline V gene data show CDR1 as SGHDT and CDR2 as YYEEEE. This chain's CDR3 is CASSSPDRGLSNTEAFF. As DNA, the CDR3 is TGTGCCAGCAGCTCCCCAGACAGGGGGCTTAGCAACACTGAAGCTTTCTTT.

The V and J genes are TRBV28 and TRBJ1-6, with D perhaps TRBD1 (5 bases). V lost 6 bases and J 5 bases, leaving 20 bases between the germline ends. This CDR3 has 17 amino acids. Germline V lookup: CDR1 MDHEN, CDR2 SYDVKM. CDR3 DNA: TGTGCCAGCAGATCAACCGGGGGGTTCTGGGATAATTCACCCCTCCACTTT. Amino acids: CASRSTGGFWDNSPLHF.

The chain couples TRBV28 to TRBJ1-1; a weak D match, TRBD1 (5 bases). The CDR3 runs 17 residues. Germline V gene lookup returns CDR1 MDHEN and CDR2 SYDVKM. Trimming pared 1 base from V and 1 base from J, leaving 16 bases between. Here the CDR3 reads CASSLSTAGGANTEAFF. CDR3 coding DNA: TGTGCCAGCAGTTTATCAACAGCGGGGGGAGCGAACACTGAAGCTTTCTTT.

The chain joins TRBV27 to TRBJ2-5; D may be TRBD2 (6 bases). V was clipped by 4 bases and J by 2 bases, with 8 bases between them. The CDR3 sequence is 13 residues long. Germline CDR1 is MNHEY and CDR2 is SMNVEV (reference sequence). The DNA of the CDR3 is TGTGCCAGCAGTTATAGCGGACAAGAGACCCAGTACTTC. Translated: CASSYSGQETQYF.

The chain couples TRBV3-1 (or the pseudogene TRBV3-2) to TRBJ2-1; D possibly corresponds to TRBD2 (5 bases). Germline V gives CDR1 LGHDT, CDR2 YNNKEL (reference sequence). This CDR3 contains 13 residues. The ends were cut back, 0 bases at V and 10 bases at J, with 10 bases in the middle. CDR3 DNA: TGTGCCAGCAGCCAAGATACTTGGAGGGAGCAGTTCTTC. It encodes CASSQDTWREQFF.

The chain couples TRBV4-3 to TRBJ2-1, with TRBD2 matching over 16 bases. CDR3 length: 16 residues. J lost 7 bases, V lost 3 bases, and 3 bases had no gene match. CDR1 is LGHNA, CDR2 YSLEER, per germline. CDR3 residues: CASSQGLAGGRNEQFF. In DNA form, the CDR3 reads TGCGCCAGCAGCCAGGGACTAGCGGGGGGGCGGAATGAGCAGTTCTTC.

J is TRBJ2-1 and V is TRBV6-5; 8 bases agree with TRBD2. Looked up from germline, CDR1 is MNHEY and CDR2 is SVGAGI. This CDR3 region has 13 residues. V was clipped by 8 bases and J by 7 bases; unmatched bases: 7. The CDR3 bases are TGTGCCAGCCGGCGGGGGGTTAGTAATGAGCAGTTCTTC. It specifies CASRRGVSNEQFF.

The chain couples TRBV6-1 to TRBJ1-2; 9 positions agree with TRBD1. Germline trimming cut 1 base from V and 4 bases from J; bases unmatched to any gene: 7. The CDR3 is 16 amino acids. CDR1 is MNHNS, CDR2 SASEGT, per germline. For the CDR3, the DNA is TGTGCCAGCAGTGAAGAGATTGGGACAGGGCCCTATGGCTACACCTTC. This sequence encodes CASSEEIGTGPYGYTF.

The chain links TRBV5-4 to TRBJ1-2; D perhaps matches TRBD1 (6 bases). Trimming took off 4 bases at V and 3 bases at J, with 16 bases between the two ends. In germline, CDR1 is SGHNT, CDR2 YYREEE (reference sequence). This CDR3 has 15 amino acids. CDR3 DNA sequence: TGTGCCAGCAGCCTCCGGGACATGGCCGACTATGGCTACACCTTC. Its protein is CASSLRDMADYGYTF.